Reported below is one T cell receptor (beta chain). Its antigen remains unidentified. The use of a sample-barcoded 5' primer and a J-beta primer mix characterized a second PCR of roughly 6 to 12 cycles. One entry per CDR3 protein results from TCRdb running MiXCR on the 5' RACE reads. Among 800,000 to 950,000 distinct CDR3 sequences listed, approximately 32% were seen once. V gave up 3 bases and J gave up 9 bases, with 20 bases separating them. In germline, CDR1 is SQVTM, CDR2 ANQGSEA. The CDR3 extends over 14 amino acids. The record originates from a study of blood T cells in healthy people across ages. Points from the study as a whole: Roughly linearly, TCR beta diversity per million T cells fell as age increased.

This same sample was also part of a study on T cells of mothers and their children. This second study says: In both related and unrelated pairs, TCR recombination output is shaped similarly by thymic selection.

The J gene is TRBJ1-1, the V gene TRBV29-1; no reliable D call. This sequence originates from a woman aged 40 to 55 in good health. The material sequenced was blood. The chain's CDR3 is CSVESEGIHYQAFF. The CDR3 region has the DNA TGCAGCGTTGAGTCGGAAGGGATACACTACCAAGCTTTCTTT.